Listed below are T cell receptor beta chains from one sample, sequenced in a study of shared clonotypes between healthy human individuals. Measured with immunoSEQ multiplex PCR; TCRdb has only the in-frame clones, and not every one. The repertoire has just over 2,000,000 clones, roughly 94% of them found once; the top ten carry roughly 1%. The sequencing sample was made of naive CD8+ T cells sorted from blood. The receptors shown here come from a man younger than 30 in good health. Each CDR3 is given without its conserved first and last residue. Fields, in order: V gene, CDR3 protein.

V gene: TRBV9; CDR3 protein: ASSGSGSNTGELF
V gene: TRBV2; CDR3 protein: ASSELGGASYEQY
V gene: TRBV20-1; CDR3 protein: SARDGSGYT
V gene: TRBV6-5; CDR3 protein: ASRTVNTGELF
V gene: TRBV6-6; CDR3 protein: ASSYGGDEQF
V gene: TRBV27; CDR3 protein: ASSLAVSTDTQY
V gene: TRBV7-2; CDR3 protein: ASSFRSDTQY
V gene: TRBV11-2; CDR3 protein: ASSLVAGAYNEQF
V gene: TRBV27; CDR3 protein: ASRTGSNTEAF
V gene: TRBV5-6; CDR3 protein: ASSRGGSSNGYT
V gene: TRBV27; CDR3 protein: ASSLYSGLAGEETQY
V gene: TRBV10-1; CDR3 protein: ASSGDETDTQY
V gene: TRBV5-4; CDR3 protein: ASSLGQTNEQF
V gene: TRBV2; CDR3 protein: ASSSWGGGDEQY
V gene: TRBV9; CDR3 protein: ASSPGQGYNEQF
V gene: TRBV23-1; CDR3 protein: ASSPGRGQRVGSYEQY
V gene: TRBV6-5; CDR3 protein: ASSSRGAGEQY
V gene: TRBV11-2; CDR3 protein: ASSVGLSYEQY
V gene: TRBV10-1; CDR3 protein: ASSDGGSYNEQF
V gene: TRBV5-6; CDR3 protein: ASSLVWGTETQY
V gene: TRBV6-5; CDR3 protein: ASSSGVHQPQH
V gene: TRBV5-1; CDR3 protein: ASSTEGMYDGYT
V gene: TRBV7-2; CDR3 protein: ASSVRQGNTEAF
V gene: TRBV4-1; CDR3 protein: ASSQDTASGFYEQY
V gene: TRBV6-5; CDR3 protein: ATSEFQRPNYGYT
V gene: TRBV25-1; CDR3 protein: ASLSSGNYGYT
V gene: TRBV5-1; CDR3 protein: ASNFYDGEAF
V gene: TRBV28; CDR3 protein: ASSYSGTEAF
V gene: TRBV5-8; CDR3 protein: ASSFTTVYYGYT
V gene: TRBV28; CDR3 protein: ASSLQSGMNTEAF
V gene: TRBV28; CDR3 protein: ASSPTGISNQPQH
V gene: TRBV7-7; CDR3 protein: ASSLGMNTEAF